This T cell receptor beta chain was sequenced during a study of T cell responses to AZD1222 COVID-19 vaccine. The data were produced by immunoSEQ multiplex PCR, yet TCRdb's version contains in-frame clones alone and is incomplete. Counted here are roughly 130,000 clones, roughly 90% occurring once; the ten biggest clones make up roughly 2.8%. CDR3 size: 13 residues. Germline values: CDR1 SGHDN, CDR2 FVKESK. V dropped 4 bases and J dropped 1 base, with 8 bases sitting between them. Whole-study findings and limits: Females outnumbered males among donors, who were mostly white British; clonal diversity was possibly underestimated. The span of vaccine-associated CD4 TCRs extended across spike, with dominance at 160-218 and 743-854.

Of note for this clone: The antigen is unknown.

The chain links TRBV14 to TRBJ2-7; possible D gene TRBD2, 6 bases. The sample here was peripheral blood, taken on day 0 of AZD1222 vaccination. The TCR was taken from an adult in good health. CDR3 sequence: CASSRLASYEQYF. The CDR3 region has the DNA TGTGCCAGCAGCCGCCTAGCGTCCTACGAGCAGTACTTC.